A selection of T cell receptor beta chains follows, all from one sample in a study of spatial heterogeneity in lung cancer. TCRdb recomputed calls from the 5' RACE reads with MiXCR, one row per CDR3 protein. The data contain fewer than 15,000 distinct CDR3 sequences, under 7% of them singletons. This sample comprised lung tumor tissue, obtained at surgery. The receptors stem from a female donor with early-stage non-small cell lung cancer. Both conserved end residues are part of each CDR3. Size is omitted from some rows. Given values are once, few, many or a class for expanded clones.

clone size	V gene	CDR3 protein
many	TRBV7-9	CASSARLGSYNEQFF
many	TRBV2	CASKRTGPRGETQYF
many	TRBV7-2	CASSLDWEETQYF
many	TRBV7-2	CASSLGYFSYEQYF
many	TRBV7-9	CASKRDSGNTIYF
many	TRBV6-5	CASSYSQLAGGGTGELFF
NA	TRBV10-3	CAIRDLAGATDTQYF
many	TRBV3-1	CASSQFSGEKTQYF
many	TRBV7-9	CASSLEQGDQPQHF
once	TRBV5-1	CASRDRDLGGTDTQYF
NA	TRBV10-3	CAISESGEQFF
medium-sized	TRBV6-6	CASSRGAGTMKETQYF